This paragraph covers one T cell receptor (beta chain) sequence. These data originate in a study of cytomegalovirus exposure and HLA in healthy donors. Unmatched junction bases numbered 6, after V lost 0 bases and J lost 0 bases. CDR1 and CDR2 from the germline V gene are SGHRS and YFSETQ. This CDR3 comprises 18 residues. The protocol was immunoSEQ multiplex PCR, while the TCRdb copy is restricted to in-frame clones and leaves out a portion. The sample holds roughly 150,000 clones, 75% to 90% seen once. Sequencing was done on a sample of PBMCs. V gene TRBV5-1 combines with J gene TRBJ2-1, with 10 bases aligning to TRBD2. The TCR originated in a woman under 30 in good health and CMV-seronegative. In nucleotides, the CDR3 is TGCGCCAGCAGCTTGGTCTCGCTAGCGGGAGTCTCCTACAATGAGCAGTTCTTC. Amino acid sequence: CASSLVSLAGVSYNEQFF.